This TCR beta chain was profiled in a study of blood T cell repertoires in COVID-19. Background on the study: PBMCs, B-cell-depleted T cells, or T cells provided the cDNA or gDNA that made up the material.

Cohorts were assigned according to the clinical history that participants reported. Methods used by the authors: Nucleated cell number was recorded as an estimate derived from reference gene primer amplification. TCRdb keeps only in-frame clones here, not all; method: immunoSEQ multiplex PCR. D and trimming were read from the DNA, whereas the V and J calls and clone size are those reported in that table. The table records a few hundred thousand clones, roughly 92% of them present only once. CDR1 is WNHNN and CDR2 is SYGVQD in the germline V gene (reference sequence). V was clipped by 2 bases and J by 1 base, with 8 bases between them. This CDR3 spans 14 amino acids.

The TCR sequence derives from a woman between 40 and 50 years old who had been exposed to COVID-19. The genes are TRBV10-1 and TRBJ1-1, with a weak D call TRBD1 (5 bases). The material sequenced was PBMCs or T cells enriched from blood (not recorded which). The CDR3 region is CASSEETGNTEAFF. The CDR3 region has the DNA TGCGCCAGCAGTGAGGAAACAGGGAACACTGAAGCTTTCTTT.